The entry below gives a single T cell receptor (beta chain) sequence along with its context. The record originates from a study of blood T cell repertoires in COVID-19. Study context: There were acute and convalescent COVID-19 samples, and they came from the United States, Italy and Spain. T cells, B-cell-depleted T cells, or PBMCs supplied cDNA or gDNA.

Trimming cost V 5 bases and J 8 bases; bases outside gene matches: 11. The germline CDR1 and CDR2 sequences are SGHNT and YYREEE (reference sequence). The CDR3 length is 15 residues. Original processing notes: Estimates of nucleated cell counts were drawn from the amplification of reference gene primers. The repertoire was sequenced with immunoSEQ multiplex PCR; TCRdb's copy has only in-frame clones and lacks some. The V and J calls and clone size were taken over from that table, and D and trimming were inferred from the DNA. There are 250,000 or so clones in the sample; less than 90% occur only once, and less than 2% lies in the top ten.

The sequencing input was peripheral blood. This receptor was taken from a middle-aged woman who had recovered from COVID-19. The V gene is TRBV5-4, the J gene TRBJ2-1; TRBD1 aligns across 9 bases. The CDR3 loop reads CASRTGGLSMDEQFF. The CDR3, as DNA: TGTGCCAGCAGAACAGGGGGCCTATCTATGGATGAGCAGTTCTTC.